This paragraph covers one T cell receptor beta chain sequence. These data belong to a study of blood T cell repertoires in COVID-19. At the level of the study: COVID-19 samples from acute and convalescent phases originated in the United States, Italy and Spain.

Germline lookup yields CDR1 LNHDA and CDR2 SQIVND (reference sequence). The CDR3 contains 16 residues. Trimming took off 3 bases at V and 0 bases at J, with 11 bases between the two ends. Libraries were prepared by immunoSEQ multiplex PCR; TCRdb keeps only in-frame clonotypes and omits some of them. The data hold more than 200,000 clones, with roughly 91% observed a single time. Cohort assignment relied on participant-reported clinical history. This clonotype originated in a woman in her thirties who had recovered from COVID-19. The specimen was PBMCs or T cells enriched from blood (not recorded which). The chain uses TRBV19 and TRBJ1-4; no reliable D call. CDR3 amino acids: CASSMSSDATNEKLFF. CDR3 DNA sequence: TGTGCCAGTAGTATGAGCAGCGATGCAACTAATGAAAAACTGTTTTTT.